Presented here are 4 T cell receptor beta chains from one specimen sequenced in a study of Graves' ophthalmopathy and Graves' hyperthyroidism (dated by TCRdb to 2017 to 2018). The sequencer listed for this sample is Illumina HiSeq 2000. TCR beta CDR3 regions were amplified from RNA transcripts for repertoire sequencing. HTBI primers and the Qiagen OneStep RT-PCR kit were used in a first-round RT-PCR, which was followed by a second-round multiplex PCR, size selection and purification. The public reads were reprocessed in TCRdb via fastp at Q25 and MiXCR, keeping in-frame beta chains. Rows with a matching CDR3 protein are joined into one entry that keeps the most common DNA and genes. This sample has around 670,000 distinct CDR3 sequences in its table, and 40% of those were observed once. The ten largest clones add up to approximately 46% of the sample. The sequenced sample consisted of peripheral blood. The source of these receptors is an adult man with Graves' ophthalmopathy.

The CDR3 DNA follows: TGTGCCAGCGGGAGGGCCCAAGAGACCCAGTACTTC. It specifies CASGRAQETQYF. The chain links TRBV25-1 to TRBJ2-5; 7 nucleotides line up with TRBD2. Germline V gene data show CDR1 as MGHDK and CDR2 as SYGVNS. The trim removed 8 bases at V and 1 base at J, leaving 1 base unmatched. This CDR3 has 12 amino acids.

The rearrangement uses TRBV11-2 and TRBJ1-5, with D possibly being TRBD1 (6 bases). The CDR3 is 19 residues long. From germline, CDR1 is SGHAT and CDR2 FQNNGV. V gave up 5 bases and J gave up 3 bases, with 26 bases separating them. CDR3 bases: TGTGCCAGCAGCCCCCCCGGGACACTCGTATCGGGGGCCAATCAGCCCCAGCATTTT. As protein: CASSPPGTLVSGANQPQHF. Based on the CDR3 plus reference TRBV11-2 and TRBJ1-5, the full variable domain is EAGVAQSPRYKIIEKRQSVAFWCNPISGHATLYWYQQILGQGPKLLIQFQNNGVVDDSQLPKDRFSAERLKGVDSTLKIQPAKLEDSAVYLCASSPPGTLVSGANQPQHFGDGTRLSIL.

This clonotype was observed many times. V is TRBV24-1 and J is TRBJ1-4; D ambiguous. The ends were cut back, 4 bases at V and 6 bases at J, with 14 bases in the middle. Germline V gene data show CDR1 as KGHDR and CDR2 as SFDVKD. This CDR3 comprises 15 residues. The CDR3 spells CATSDRREVDEKLFF. DNA for the CDR3: TGTGCCACCAGTGACCGCCGAGAAGTCGATGAAAAACTGTTTTTT.

The rearrangement links TRBV7-9 to TRBJ1-1, with D uncertain. Trimming removed 5 bases from V and 0 bases from J, with 13 bases in between. CDR1 and CDR2 (germline): SEHNR, FQNEAQ (reference sequence). The CDR3 consists of 15 residues. CDR3 loop: CASSAALGLNTEAFF. The CDR3, as DNA: TGTGCCAGCAGCGCGGCGCTGGGTCTGAACACTGAAGCTTTCTTT.